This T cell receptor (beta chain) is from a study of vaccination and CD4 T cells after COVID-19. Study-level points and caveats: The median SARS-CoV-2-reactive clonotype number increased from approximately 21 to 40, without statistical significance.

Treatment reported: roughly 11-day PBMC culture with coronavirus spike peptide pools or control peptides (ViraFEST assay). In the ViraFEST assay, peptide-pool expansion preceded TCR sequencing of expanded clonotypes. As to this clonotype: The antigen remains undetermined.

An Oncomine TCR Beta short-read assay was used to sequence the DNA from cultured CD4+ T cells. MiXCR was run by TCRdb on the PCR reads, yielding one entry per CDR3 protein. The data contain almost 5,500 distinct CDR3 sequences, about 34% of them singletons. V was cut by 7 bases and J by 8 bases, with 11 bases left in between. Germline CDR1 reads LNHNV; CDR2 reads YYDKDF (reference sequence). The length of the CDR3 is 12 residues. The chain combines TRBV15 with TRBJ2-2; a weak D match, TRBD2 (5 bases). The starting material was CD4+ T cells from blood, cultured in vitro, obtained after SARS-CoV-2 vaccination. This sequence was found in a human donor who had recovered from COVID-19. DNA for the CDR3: TGTGCCACCATAACCCGGACTGGGGAGCTGTTTTTT. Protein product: CATITRTGELFF.